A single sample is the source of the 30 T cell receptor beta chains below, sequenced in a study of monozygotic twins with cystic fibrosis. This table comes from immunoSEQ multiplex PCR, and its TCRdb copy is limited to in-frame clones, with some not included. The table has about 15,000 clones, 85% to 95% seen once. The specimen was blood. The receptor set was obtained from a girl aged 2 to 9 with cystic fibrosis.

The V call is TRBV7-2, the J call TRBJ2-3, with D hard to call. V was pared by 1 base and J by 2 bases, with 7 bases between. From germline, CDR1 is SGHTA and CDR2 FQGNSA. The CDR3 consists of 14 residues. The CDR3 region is CASSLEGLTDTQYF. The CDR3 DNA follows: TGTGCCAGCAGCTTAGAAGGGCTCACAGATACGCAGTATTTT.

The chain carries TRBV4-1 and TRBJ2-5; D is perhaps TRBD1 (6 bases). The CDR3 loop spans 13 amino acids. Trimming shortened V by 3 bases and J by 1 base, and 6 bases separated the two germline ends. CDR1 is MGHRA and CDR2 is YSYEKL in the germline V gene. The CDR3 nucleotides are TGCGCCAGCAGCCAGGACAGCCAAGAGACCCAGTACTTC. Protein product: CASSQDSQETQYF.

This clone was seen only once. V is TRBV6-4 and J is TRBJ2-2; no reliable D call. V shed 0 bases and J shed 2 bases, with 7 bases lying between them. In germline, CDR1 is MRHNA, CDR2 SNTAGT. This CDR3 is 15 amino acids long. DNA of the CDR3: TGTGCCAGCAGTGACTCGAGCCTTAACACCGGGGAGCTGTTTTTT. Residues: CASSDSSLNTGELFF.

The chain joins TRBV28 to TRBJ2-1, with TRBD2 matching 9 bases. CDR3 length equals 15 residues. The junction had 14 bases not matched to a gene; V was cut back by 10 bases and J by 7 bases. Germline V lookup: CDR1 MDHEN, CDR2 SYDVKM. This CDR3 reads CATTMEELAGNEQFF. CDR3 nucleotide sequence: TGTGCCACCACAATGGAGGAGCTAGCGGGAAATGAGCAGTTCTTC.

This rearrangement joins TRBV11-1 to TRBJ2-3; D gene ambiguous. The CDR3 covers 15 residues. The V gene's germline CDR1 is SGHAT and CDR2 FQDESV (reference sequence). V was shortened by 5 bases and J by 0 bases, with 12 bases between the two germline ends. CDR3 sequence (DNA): TGTGCCAGCAGCCCGACGGGCGCTAGCACAGATACGCAGTATTTT. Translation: CASSPTGASTDTQYF.

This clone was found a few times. For the CDR3, the DNA is TGTGCCAGCAGCCAAGATCGAGGGTTGAATGAAAAACTGTTTTTT. It codes for CASSQDRGLNEKLFF. V gene TRBV4-2 combines with J gene TRBJ1-4; D is undetermined. Germline loops: CDR1 LGHNA, CDR2 YNFKEQ. The CDR3 length is 15 residues. V lost 0 bases to trimming and J lost 5 bases, with 10 bases between them.

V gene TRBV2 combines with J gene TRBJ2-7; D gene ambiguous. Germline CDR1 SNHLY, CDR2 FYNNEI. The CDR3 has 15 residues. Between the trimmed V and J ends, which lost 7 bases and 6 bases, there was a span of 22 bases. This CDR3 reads CASKIRQSRESEQYF. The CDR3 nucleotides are TGTGCCAGCAAGATAAGGCAGAGCCGAGAGTCCGAGCAGTACTTC.

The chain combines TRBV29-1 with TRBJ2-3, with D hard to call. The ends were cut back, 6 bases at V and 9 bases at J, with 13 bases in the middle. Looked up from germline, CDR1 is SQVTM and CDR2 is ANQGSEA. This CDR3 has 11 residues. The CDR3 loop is CSVLRERTQYF. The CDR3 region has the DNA TGCAGCGTGCTACGAGAGCGCACGCAGTATTTT.

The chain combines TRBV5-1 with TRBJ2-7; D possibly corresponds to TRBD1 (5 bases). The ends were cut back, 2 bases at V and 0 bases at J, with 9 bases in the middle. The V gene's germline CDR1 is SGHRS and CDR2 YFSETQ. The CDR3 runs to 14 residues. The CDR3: CASSFGRDSYEQYF. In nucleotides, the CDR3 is TGCGCCAGCAGCTTTGGCAGGGACTCCTACGAGCAGTACTTC.

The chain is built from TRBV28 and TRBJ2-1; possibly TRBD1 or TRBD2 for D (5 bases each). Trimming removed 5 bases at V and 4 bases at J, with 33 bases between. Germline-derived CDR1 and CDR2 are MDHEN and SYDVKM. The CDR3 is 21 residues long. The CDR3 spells CASSPLQGTGGLWTGYNEQFF. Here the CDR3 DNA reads TGTGCCAGCAGTCCACTCCAAGGGACCGGTGGACTTTGGACGGGTTACAATGAGCAGTTCTTC. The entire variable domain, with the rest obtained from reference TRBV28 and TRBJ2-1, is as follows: DVKVTQSSRYLVKRTGEKVFLECVQDMDHENMFWYRQDPGLGLRLIYFSYDVKMKEKGDIPEGYSVSREKKERFSLILESASTNQTSMYLCASSPLQGTGGLWTGYNEQFFGPGTRLTVL.

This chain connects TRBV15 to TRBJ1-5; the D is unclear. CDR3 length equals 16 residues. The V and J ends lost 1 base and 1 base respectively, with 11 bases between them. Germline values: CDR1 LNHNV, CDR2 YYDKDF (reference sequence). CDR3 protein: CATSRGDTPSNQPQHF. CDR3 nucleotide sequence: TGTGCCACCAGCAGAGGCGACACACCGAGCAATCAGCCCCAGCATTTT.

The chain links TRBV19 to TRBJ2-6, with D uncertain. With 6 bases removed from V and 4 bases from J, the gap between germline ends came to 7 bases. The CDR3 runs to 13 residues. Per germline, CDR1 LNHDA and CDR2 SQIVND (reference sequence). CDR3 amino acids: CASRAAGANVLTF. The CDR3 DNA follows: TGTGCCAGTAGGGCGGCAGGGGCCAACGTCCTGACTTTC.

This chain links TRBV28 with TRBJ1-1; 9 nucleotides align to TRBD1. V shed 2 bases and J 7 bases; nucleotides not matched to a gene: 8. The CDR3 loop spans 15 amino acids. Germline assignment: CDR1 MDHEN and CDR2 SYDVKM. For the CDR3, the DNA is TGTGCCAGCAGTTTAGGGGGACAGGGCCTTTATGAAGCTTTCTTT. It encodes CASSLGGQGLYEAFF.

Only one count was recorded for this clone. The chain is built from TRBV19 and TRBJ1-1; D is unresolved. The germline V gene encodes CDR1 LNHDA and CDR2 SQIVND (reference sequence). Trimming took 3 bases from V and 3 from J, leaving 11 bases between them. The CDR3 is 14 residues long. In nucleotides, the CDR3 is TGTGCCAGTAGTATTACCGGCGGGGACACTGAAGCTTTCTTT. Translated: CASSITGGDTEAFF.

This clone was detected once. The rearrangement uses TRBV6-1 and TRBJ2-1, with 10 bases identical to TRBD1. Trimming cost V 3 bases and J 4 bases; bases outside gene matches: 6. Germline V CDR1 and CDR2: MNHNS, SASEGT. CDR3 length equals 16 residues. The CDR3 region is CASSDGPGQGYNEQFF. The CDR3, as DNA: TGTGCCAGCAGTGATGGGCCGGGACAGGGGTACAATGAGCAGTTCTTC.

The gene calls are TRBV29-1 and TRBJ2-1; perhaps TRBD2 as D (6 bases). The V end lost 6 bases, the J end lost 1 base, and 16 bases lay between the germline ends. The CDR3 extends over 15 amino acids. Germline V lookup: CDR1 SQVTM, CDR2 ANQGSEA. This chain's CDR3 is CSVRPGLKSYNEQFF. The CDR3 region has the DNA TGCAGCGTCCGACCTGGACTAAAATCCTACAATGAGCAGTTCTTC.

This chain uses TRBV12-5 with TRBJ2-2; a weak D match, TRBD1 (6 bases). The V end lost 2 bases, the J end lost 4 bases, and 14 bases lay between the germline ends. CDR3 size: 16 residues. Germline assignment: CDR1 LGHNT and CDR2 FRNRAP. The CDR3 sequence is CASGLTRNRVTGELFF. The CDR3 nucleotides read TGTGCTAGTGGTTTGACGCGCAACAGGGTCACCGGGGAGCTGTTTTTT.

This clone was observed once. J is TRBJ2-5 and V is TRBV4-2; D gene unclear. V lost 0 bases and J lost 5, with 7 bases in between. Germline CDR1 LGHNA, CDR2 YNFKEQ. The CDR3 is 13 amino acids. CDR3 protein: CASSQDRSETQYF. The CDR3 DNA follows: TGTGCCAGCAGCCAAGATAGGTCGGAGACCCAGTACTTC.

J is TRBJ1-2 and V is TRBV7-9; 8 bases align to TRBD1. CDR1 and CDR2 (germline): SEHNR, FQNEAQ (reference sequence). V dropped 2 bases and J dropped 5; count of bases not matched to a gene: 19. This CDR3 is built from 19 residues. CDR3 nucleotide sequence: TGTGCCAGCAGCTTAAGGGAGATTAAGGGTGGACAGGGCCCGTATGGCTACACCTTC. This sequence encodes CASSLREIKGGQGPYGYTF.

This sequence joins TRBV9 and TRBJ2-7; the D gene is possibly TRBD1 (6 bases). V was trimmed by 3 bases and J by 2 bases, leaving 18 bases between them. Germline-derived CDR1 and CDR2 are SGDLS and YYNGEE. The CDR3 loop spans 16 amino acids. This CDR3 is CASSGTLDSNPYEQYF. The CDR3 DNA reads TGTGCCAGCAGCGGGACCTTGGACAGCAATCCCTACGAGCAGTACTTC.

CDR3 nucleotides: TGTGCCAGCAGTCAAGACCCCCAACAGAACACCGGGGAGCTGTTTTTT. This gives the protein CASSQDPQQNTGELFF. The chain employs TRBV7-2 and TRBJ2-2, with D unclear. From germline, CDR1 is SGHTA and CDR2 FQGNSA. The CDR3 loop spans 16 amino acids. Trimming left V 6 bases short and J 1 base short, with 15 bases between. The entire variable domain, with the rest obtained from reference TRBV7-2 and TRBJ2-2, is as follows: GAGVSQSPSNKVTEKGKDVELRCDPISGHTALYWYRQSLGQGLEFLIYFQGNSAPDKSGLPSDRFSAERTGGSVSTLTIQRTQQEDSAVYLCASSQDPQQNTGELFFGEGSRLTVL.

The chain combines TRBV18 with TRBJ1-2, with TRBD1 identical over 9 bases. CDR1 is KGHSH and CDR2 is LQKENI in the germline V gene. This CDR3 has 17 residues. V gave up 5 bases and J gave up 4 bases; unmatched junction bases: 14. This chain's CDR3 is CASSAQGAHRGTYGYTF. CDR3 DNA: TGTGCCAGCTCAGCACAGGGGGCGCACAGGGGTACCTATGGCTACACCTTC.

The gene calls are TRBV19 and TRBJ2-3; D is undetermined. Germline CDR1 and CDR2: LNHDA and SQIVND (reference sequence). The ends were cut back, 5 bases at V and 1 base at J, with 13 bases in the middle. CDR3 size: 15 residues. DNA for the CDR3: TGTGCCAGTAGTCTCGGGTGGGTTCGCACAGATACGCAGTATTTT. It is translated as CASSLGWVRTDTQYF.

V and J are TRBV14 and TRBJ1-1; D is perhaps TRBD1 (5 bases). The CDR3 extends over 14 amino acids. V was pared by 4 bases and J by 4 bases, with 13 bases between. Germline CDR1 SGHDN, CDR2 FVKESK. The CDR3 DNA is TGTGCCAGCAGCCCCCACTCAGGGAGCACTGAAGCTTTCTTT. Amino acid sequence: CASSPHSGSTEAFF.

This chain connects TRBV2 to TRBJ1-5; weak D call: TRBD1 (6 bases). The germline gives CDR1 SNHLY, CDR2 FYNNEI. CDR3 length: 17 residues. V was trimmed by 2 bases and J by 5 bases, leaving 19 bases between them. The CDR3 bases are TGTGCCAGCAGTGAAAATTGGGGGGGCAGGGGTGATCAGCCCCAGCATTTT. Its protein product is CASSENWGGRGDQPQHF.

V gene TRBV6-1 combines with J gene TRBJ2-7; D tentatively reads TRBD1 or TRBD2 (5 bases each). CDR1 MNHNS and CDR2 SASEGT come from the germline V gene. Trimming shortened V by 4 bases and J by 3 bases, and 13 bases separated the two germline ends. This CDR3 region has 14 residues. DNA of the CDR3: TGTGCCAGCAGTGCCGGGACGGTCGGCTACGAGCAGTACTTC. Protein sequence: CASSAGTVGYEQYF.

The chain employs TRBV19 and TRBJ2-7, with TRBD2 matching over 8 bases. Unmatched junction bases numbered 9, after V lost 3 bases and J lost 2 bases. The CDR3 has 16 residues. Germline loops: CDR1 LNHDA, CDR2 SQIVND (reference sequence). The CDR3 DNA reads TGTGCCAGTAGTATCTCTGCGGGACTAGGCACCTACGAGCAGTACTTC. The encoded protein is CASSISAGLGTYEQYF.

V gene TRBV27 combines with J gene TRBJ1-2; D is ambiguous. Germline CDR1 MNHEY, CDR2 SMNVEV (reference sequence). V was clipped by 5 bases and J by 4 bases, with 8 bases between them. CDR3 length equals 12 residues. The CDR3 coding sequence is TGTGCCAGCAGTCCCGGCCCCTATGGCTACACCTTC. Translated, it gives CASSPGPYGYTF.

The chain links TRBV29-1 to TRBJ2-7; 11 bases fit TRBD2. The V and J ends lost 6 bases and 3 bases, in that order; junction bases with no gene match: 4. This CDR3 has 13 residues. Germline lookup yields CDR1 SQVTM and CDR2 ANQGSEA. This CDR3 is CSVLSGGGYEQYF. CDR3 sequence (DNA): TGCAGCGTCCTTAGCGGGGGGGGCTACGAGCAGTACTTC.

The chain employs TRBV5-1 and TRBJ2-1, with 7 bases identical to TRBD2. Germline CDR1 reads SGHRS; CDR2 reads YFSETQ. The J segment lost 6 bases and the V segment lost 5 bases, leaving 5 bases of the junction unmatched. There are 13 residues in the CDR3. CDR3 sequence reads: CASSGLDLNEQFF. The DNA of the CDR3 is TGCGCCAGCAGTGGACTAGATCTCAATGAGCAGTTCTTC.